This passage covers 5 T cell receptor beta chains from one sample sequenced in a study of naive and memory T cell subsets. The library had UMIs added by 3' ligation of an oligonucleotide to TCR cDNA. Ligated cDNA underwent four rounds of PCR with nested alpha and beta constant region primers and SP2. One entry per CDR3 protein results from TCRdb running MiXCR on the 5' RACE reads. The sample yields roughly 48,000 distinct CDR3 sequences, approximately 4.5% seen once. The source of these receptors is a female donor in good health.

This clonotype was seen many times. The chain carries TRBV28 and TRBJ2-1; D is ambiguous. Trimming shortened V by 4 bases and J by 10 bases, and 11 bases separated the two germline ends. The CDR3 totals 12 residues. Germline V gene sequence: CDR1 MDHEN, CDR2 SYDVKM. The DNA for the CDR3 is TGTGCCAGCAGTTCACAGTTCCGAGAGCAGTTCTTC. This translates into CASSSQFREQFF.

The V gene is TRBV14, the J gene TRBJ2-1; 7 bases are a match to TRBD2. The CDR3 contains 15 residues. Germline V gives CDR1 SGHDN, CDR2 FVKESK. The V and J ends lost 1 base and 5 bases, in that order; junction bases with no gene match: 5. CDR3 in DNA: TGTGCCAGCAGCCAAGTTAGGACTAGAGACAATGAGCAGTTCTTC. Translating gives CASSQVRTRDNEQFF.

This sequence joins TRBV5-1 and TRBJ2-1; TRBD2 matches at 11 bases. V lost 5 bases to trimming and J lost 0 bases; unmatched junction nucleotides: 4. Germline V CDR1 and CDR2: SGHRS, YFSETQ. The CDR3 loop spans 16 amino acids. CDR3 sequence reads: CASSRGLAASYNEQFF. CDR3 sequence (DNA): TGCGCCAGCAGTAGGGGACTAGCGGCCTCCTACAATGAGCAGTTCTTC.

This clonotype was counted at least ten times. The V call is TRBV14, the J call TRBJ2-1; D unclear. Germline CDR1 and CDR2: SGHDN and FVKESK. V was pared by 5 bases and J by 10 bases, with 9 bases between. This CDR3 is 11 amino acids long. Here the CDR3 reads CASSIRAEQFF. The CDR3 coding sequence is TGTGCCAGCAGCATCCGAGCCGAGCAGTTCTTC. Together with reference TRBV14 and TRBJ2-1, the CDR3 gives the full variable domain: EAGVTQFPSHSVIEKGQTVTLRCDPISGHDNLYWYRRVMGKEIKFLLHFVKESKQDESGMPNNRFLAERTGGTYSTLKVQPAELEDSGVYFCASSIRAEQFFGPGTRLTVL.

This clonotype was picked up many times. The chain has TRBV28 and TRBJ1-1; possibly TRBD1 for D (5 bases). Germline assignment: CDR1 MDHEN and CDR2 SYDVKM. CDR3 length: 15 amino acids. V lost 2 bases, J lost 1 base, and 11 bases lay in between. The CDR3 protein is CASSLRQGSNTEAFF. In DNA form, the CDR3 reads TGTGCCAGCAGTTTACGGCAGGGTTCGAACACTGAAGCTTTCTTT.